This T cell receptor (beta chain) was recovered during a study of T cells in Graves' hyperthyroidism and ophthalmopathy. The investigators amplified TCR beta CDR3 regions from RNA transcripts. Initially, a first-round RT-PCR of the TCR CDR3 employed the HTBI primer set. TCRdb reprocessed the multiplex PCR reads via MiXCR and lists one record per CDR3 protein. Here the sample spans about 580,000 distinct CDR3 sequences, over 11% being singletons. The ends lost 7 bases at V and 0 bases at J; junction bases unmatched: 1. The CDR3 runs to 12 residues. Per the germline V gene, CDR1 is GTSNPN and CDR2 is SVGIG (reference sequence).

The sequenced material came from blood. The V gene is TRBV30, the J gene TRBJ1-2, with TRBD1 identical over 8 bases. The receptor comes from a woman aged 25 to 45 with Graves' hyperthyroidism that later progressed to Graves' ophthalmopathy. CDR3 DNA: TGTGCCTTACAGGGGGCTAACTATGGCTACACCTTC. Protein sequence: CALQGANYGYTF.